Included here is one T cell receptor (beta chain) sequence, with context. No antigen is known for it. The data were obtained in a study of cytomegalovirus exposure and HLA in healthy donors. 60 Vbeta and 13 Jbeta primers were used in PCR. TCRdb's copy holds only in-frame clones and misses some; the assay was immunoSEQ multiplex PCR. The sample has about 140,000 clones, around 79% seen once. The CDR3 is 16 amino acids. After removal of 5 bases from V and 5 bases from J, the junction contained 12 bases not matched to a gene. Germline loops: CDR1 SGHTA, CDR2 FQGNSA. Study outcomes and limitations: According to the study, around 160 TCR beta chains were cytomegalovirus-associated.

This chain uses TRBV7-2 with TRBJ2-5; 9 nucleotides align to TRBD1. This TCR came from a male donor in good health and CMV-seronegative. The sequenced sample was PBMCs. CDR3 coding DNA: TGTGCCAGCAGCGGATGGGACAGGGAGGTGGCGGAGACCCAGTACTTC. Protein sequence: CASSGWDREVAETQYF.